In this sample, the clone carrying this TCR beta chain turned up a few times. Its cognate antigen is unknown. Indicated time point: persistent/refractory GD, antithyroid drugs over 5 years with positive TRAb. Extracted RNA from PBMCs served as the source of the TCR library. The data are from a study of regulatory T cells in long-lasting Graves disease. About the research overall: Persistent Graves' disease denoted over 5 years of antithyroid drugs plus positive TSH receptor antibodies.

Arm-PCR of CDR3 regions and iRepertoire HTBI primers were used to build TCR beta libraries. Via MiXCR, TCRdb re-called the multiplex PCR reads, giving one row per CDR3 protein. Seen here are about 470,000 distinct CDR3 sequences, less than 25% observed once, and the top ten hold over 7.5%. Study-level points and caveats: Patients with persistent disease showed a bias toward TRBV28, TRBJ1-2 and TRBJ2-5.

Germline CDR1 and CDR2: DFQATT and SNEGSKA (reference sequence). The V end lost 3 bases, the J end lost 1 base, and 9 bases lay between the germline ends. This CDR3 region has 13 residues. The clonotype comes from a female donor with Graves disease. This chain joins TRBV20-1 and TRBJ2-5; no definite D call. This material consisted of peripheral blood mononuclear cells (PBMCs), taken when the disease was refractory, from a patient treated with antithyroid drugs. This chain's CDR3 is CSARVALQETQYF. As DNA, the CDR3 is TGCAGTGCTAGGGTCGCGCTCCAAGAGACCCAGTACTTC.